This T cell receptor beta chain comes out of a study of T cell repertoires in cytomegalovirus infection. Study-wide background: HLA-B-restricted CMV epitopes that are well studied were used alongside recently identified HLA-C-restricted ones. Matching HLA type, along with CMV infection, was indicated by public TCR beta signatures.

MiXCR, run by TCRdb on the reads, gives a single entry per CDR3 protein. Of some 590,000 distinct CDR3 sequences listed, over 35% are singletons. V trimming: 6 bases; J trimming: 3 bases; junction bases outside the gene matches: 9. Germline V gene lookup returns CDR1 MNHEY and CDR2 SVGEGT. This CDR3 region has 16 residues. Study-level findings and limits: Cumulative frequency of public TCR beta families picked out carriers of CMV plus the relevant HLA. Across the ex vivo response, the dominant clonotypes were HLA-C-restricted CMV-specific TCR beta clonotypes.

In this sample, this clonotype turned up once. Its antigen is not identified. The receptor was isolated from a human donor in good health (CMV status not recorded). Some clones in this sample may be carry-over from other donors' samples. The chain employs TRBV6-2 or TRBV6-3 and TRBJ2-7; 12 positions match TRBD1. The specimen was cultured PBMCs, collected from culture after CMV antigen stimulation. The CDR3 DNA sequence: TGTGCCAGCAGCCTTGGGACAGGGGGCATGCGCTACGAGCAGTACTTC. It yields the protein CASSLGTGGMRYEQYF.